This T cell receptor (beta chain) was found in a study of cytomegalovirus exposure and HLA in healthy donors. Whole-study findings and limits: Cytomegalovirus association was listed for about 150 TCR beta chains. Among the most significant clusters, several appeared linked to common viral pathogens in a later analysis.

It was with 60 Vbeta and 13 Jbeta primers that the PCR ran. TCRdb's copy holds only in-frame clones and misses some; the assay was immunoSEQ multiplex PCR. The table lists 150,000 to 200,000 clones, over 60% of them singletons. The CDR3 length is 13 residues. Germline CDR1 reads MNHNS; CDR2 reads SASEGT. Comments on this clone: The target antigen is unknown.

The study sampled nominally healthy donors, though unrecorded immune exposures were likely. The receptor was derived from a male donor in good health and CMV-seronegative. The chain joins TRBV6-1 to TRBJ2-5, with D perhaps TRBD1 (6 bases). Gene TRBJ2-7 matches the end of the DNA better, so the J call may be wrong. Sample: PBMCs. The CDR3, as DNA: TGTGCCAGCAGCCGGACAGAGTTCTACGAGCAGTACTTC. Residues: CASSRTEFYEQYF.